Listed below are T cell receptor beta chains from one sample, sequenced in a study of technical replicates of blood from a few donors. Assay: immunoSEQ multiplex PCR; the TCRdb copy retains only in-frame clones and omits some. The sample has about 88,000 clones, around 94% seen once; the top ten hold over 0.2%. The sequenced sample consisted of T cells isolated from PBMCs. These receptors were taken from a human donor in good health. Both conserved end residues are trimmed from each CDR3. The D gene is left open where the match is weak.

>TRBJ2-7|12|TRBV27|TRBD1
ASSPRDRAYEQY
>TRBJ1-2|12|TRBV9|TRBD1
ASSGETGNYGYT
>TRBJ2-7|13|TRBV6-5|TRBD1
ASSYLGQVHYEQY
>TRBJ2-5|14|TRBV13|-
ASSPAGLSALETQY
>TRBJ2-1|10|TRBV6-4|-
ASREGLGEQF
>TRBJ2-3|13|TRBV28|-
ASSSVATGTDTQY
>TRBJ1-2|12|TRBV9|-
ASSVGTVHYGYT
>TRBJ2-5|10|TRBV11-2|-
ASSLDEETQY
>TRBJ2-7|15|TRBV28|-
ASSPSSLLLKIYEQY
>TRBJ2-1|12|TRBV19|TRBD2
ASLDRGGTIEQF
>TRBJ2-3|12|TRBV5-1|TRBD1
ASSSTGGKDTQY
>TRBJ1-4|11|TRBV4-1|-
ASSQFSYEKLF
>TRBJ1-2|13|TRBV13|TRBD1
ASSLTGVGPYGYT
>TRBJ1-1|13|TRBV11-3|-
ASSMIYSGDTEAF
>TRBJ2-7|17|TRBV11-2|TRBD2
ASSPGTSAIPRYSYEQY
>TRBJ2-1|12|TRBV2|TRBD2
ASRGSGGSYEQF
>TRBJ2-5|11|TRBV10-1|-
ASSEDYQETQY
>TRBJ2-2|14|TRBV25-1|TRBD1
ASRGVGQGNTGELF
>TRBJ2-1|14|TRBV4-2|-
ASSREHVLIYNEQF
>TRBJ1-2|14|TRBV18|TRBD1
ASSPPSPGQEDGYT
>TRBJ2-1|13|TRBV5-5|TRBD1
ASSLRQGSWDEQF
>TRBJ2-1|10|TRBV30|-
AWSSTGNEQF
>TRBJ2-1|15|TRBV5-1|TRBD2
ASSLAGGTSGVHEQF
>TRBJ2-3|14|TRBV12-5|-
ASGLVLGGTTDTQY
>TRBJ2-1|14|TRBV9|TRBD2
ASSGLGLAGDGEQF
>TRBJ2-5|12|TRBV27|-
ASSLSWGVRERD
>TRBJ2-2|14|TRBV9|-
ASSHRGIGDTGELF
>TRBJ2-7|14|TRBV28|TRBD1
ASSSPSTGQPYEQY
>TRBJ2-6|15|TRBV30|-
AWIPGLGWSGANVLT
>TRBJ2-1|15|TRBV15|TRBD2
ATSRVLMGGSYNEQF
>TRBJ1-5|14|TRBV19|TRBD1
ASSIGDREERQPQH
>TRBJ1-5|20|TRBV21-1|-
ASSSLLSRPGDLRVDNQPQH
>TRBJ1-5|10|TRBV28|TRBD1
ASSYQDRGIH
>TRBJ1-6|20|TRBV15|-
ATSRDKLWYRTEKDPNSPLH
>TRBJ2-3|13|TRBV7-3|TRBD1
ASSARGLQTDTQY
>TRBJ1-2|13|TRBV5-1|-
ASSLGDFINYGYT